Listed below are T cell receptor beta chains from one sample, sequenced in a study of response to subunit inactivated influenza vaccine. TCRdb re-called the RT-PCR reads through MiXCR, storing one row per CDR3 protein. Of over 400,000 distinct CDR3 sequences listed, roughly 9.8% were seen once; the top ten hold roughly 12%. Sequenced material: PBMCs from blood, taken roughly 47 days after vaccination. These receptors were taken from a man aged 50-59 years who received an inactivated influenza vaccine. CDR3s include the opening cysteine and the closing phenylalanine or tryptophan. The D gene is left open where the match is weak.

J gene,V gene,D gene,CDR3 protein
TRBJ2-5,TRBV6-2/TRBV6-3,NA,CASSYAVQETQYF
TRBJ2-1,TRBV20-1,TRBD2,CSASGLAGVNEQFF
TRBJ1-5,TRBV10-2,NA,CASSTDTYSNQPQHF
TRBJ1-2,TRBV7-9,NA,CASSLPGVGYGYTF
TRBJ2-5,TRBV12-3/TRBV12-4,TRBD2,CASSRTSGSGGTQYF
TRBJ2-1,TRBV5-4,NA,CASSLAGGGGTYNEQFF
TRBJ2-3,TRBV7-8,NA,CASSATPRTDTQYF
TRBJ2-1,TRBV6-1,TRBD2,CASSPSLAGGKYEQFF
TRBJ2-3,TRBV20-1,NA,CSARGSFGTDTQYF
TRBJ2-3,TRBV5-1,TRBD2,CASSSGTSGSGDTQYF
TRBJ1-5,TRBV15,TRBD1,CATSRDRQGRSNQPQHF
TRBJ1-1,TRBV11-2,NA,CASSFGANTEAFF
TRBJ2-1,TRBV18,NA,CASSPQNEQFF
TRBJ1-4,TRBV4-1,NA,CASSHSRSNEKLFF
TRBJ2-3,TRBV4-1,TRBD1,CASSQPDRGFTQYF
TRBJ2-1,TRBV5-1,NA,CASSLVGRSEQFF
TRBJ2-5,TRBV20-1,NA,CSASTTPQETQYF
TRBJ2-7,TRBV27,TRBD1,CASRAGGQGSEQYF
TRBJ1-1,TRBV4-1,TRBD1,CASSQGGQGTVEAFF
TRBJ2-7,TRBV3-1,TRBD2,CASSQDEVFSGRDSYEQYF
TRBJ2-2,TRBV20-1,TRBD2,CCASRASGHTGELFF
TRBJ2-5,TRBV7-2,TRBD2,CASSLSGGVETQYF
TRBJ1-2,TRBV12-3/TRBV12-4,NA,CASSSPPRGKNGYTF
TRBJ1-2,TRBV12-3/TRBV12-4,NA,CASSSPGFDGYTF
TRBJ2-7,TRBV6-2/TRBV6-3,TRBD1,CASSPYSGQLSYEQYF
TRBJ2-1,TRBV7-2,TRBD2,CASSSGLAGVREQFF
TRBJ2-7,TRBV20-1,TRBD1,CSASAPKPGTASYEQYF
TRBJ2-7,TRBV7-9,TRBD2,CASSLLAGGPGEQYF
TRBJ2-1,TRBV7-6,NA,CASSLLNNEQFF
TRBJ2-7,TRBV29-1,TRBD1,CSVESQGDYEQYF
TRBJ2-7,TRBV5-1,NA,CASRPGALTYEQYF
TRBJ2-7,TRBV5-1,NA,CATNAGPHNF
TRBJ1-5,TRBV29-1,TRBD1,CSVGDREFNQPQHF
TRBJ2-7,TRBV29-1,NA,CSVDLGSGYEQYF
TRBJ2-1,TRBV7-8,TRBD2,CASSLRSGRAHSYNEQFF